This T cell receptor (beta chain) was identified during a study of cytomegalovirus exposure and HLA in healthy donors. Study-level points and caveats: Most subjects had HLA-A and HLA-B alleles reportedly predicted accurately by TCR beta sequences. Within an earlier analysis, most TCR beta V segments proved productive either about 90% or about 30% of the time. Listed as cytomegalovirus-associated were 170 or so TCR beta chains.

V trimming: 4 bases; J trimming: 8 bases; junction bases outside the gene matches: 10. This CDR3 spans 15 amino acids. Germline values: CDR1 MDHEN, CDR2 SYDVKM. This clone was observed once. Its antigen is still unknown. This PCR relied on a set of 60 Vbeta primers and 13 Jbeta primers. The method was immunoSEQ multiplex PCR; TCRdb's version includes in-frame clones alone and lacks a portion of them. The sample lists some 120,000 clones; 79% were seen once. This TCR was sampled from a man younger than 30 in good health and CMV-seronegative. The rearrangement uses TRBV28 and TRBJ1-4; 7 nucleotides line up with TRBD1. Input material: PBMCs. In DNA, the CDR3 is TGTGCCAGCAGTTCGCTACAGGGGTTGTTCGAAAAACTGTTTTTT. This gives the protein CASSSLQGLFEKLFF.